This record concerns one TCR beta chain sequence. Its antigen is undetermined. This entry is derived from a study of T cells after yellow fever vaccination. General observations from the study: Reappearing after the booster were most of the clones from primary vaccination (96% CD4, approximately 85% CD8).

Germline V CDR1 and CDR2: SGHRS, YFSETQ. The CDR3 is 16 amino acids. Trimming shortened V by 4 bases and J by 5 bases, and 18 bases separated the two germline ends. TCRdb used MiXCR to reprocess the 5' RACE reads, holding one entry per CDR3 protein. This sample carries under 300,000 distinct CDR3 sequences, about 7% of them seen once, and the ten largest clones take about 0.85%. This TCR came from a young man who received the YFV17D yellow fever vaccine. The chain combines TRBV5-1 with TRBJ1-4; unclear D gene. The sequenced sample was CD4+ T cells sorted from PBMCs, obtained 15 days after the yellow fever booster vaccination. CDR3 in amino acids: CASSPRTGPTNEKLFF. For the CDR3, the DNA is TGCGCCAGCAGCCCCCGGACGGGCCCCACAAATGAAAAACTGTTTTTT.